This TCR beta chain was sequenced during a study of T cells after yellow fever vaccination. Findings of the study overall: The booster saw the reappearance of most primary-vaccination clones (around 96% CD4, about 85% CD8). It was a weaker secondary response, yet one that peaked faster, at day 5 versus 15.

This clonotype has just a few counts. Its antigen is still unknown. TCRdb passed the 5' RACE reads through MiXCR, listing each CDR3 protein once. The sample gives 340,000 or so distinct CDR3 sequences, 9.5% to 15% of which show up once; about 3% is in the top ten. The CDR3 is made up of 12 amino acids. Germline V lookup: CDR1 KGHSH, CDR2 LQKENI. V lost 3 bases and J lost 9, with 9 bases in between. This rearrangement joins TRBV18 to TRBJ2-1, with a possible D match to TRBD1 (5 bases). The clonotype was recovered from a man in his late teens or twenties who received the YFV17D yellow fever vaccine. The material was CD4+ T cells sorted from PBMCs, obtained 15 days after the yellow fever booster vaccination. The CDR3 loop is CASSPQQGEQFF. The CDR3 coding sequence is TGTGCCAGCTCACCTCAGCAGGGTGAGCAGTTCTTC.